This TCR beta chain was identified during a study of cytotoxic CD8 clonotypes in ibrutinib-treated CLL. Study context: The group held some 11 relapsed/refractory and fewer than 16 treatment-naive patients, with roughly 17 IGHV unmutated.

This clone came up a few times. Here immunoSEQ multiplex PCR was the method, and the copy in TCRdb shows in-frame clones only, minus some. Among more than 15,000 clones listed, 55% to 80% were seen once. This CDR3 region has 14 residues. V dropped 4 bases and J dropped 10 bases, with 17 bases sitting between them. From germline, CDR1 is MNHNY and CDR2 SVGAGI (reference sequence). The rearrangement joins TRBV6-6 to TRBJ2-1; perhaps TRBD1 as D (6 bases). This clonotype originated in a human donor with chronic lymphocytic leukemia. The sample here was PBMCs, taken before ibrutinib treatment. The CDR3 loop is CASSWGLGTDEQFF. CDR3 DNA: TGTGCCAGCAGTTGGGGGCTTGGGACGGACGAGCAGTTCTTC.